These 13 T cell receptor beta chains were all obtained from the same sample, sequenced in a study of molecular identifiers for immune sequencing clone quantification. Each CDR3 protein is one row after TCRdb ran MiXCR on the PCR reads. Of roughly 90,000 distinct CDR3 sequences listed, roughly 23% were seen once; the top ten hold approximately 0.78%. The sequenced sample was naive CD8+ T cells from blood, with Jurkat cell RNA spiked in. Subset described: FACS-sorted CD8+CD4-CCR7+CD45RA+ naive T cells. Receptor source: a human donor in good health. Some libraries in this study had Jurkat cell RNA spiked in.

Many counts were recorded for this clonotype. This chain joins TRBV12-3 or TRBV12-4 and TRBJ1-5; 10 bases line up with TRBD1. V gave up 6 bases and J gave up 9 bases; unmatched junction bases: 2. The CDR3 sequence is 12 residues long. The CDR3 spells CASRTGGWPQHF. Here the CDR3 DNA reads TGTGCCAGCAGGACAGGGGGCTGGCCCCAGCATTTT.

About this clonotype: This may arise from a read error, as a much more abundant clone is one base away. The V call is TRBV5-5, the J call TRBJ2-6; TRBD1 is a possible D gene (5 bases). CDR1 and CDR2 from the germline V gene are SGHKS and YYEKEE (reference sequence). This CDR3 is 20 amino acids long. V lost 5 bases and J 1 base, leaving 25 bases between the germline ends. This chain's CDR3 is CASRTPRQSSVLSGANVLTF. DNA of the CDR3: TGTGCCAGCAGGACTCCGAGACAGAGTTCGGTTCTTTCTGGGGCCAACGTCCTGACTTTC. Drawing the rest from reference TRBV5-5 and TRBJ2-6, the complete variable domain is DAGVTQSPTHLIKTRGQQVTLRCSPISGHKSVSWYQQVLGQGPQFIFQYYEKEERGRGNFPDRFSARQFPNYSSELNVNALLLGDSALYLCASRTPRQSSVLSGANVLTFGAGSRLTVL.

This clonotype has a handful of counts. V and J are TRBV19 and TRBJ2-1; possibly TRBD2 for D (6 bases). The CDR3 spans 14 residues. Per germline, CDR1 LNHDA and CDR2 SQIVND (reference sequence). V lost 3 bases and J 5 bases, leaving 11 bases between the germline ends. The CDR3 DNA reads TGTGCCAGTAGTATCTACGGACTACACAATGAGCAGTTCTTC. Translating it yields CASSIYGLHNEQFF.

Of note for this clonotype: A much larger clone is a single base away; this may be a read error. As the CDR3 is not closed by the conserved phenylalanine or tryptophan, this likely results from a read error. CDR3 sequence reads: CASSLAAGQSTDTQYL. The CDR3 DNA is TGTGCCAGCAGCTTAGCCGCGGGACAGAGCACAGATACGCAGTATCTT. The chain links TRBV7-2 to TRBJ2-3, with TRBD1 as a possible D gene (7 bases). Germline V lookup: CDR1 SGHTA, CDR2 FQGNSA. This CDR3 is 16 amino acids long. Trimming shortened V by 0 bases and J by 0 bases, and 10 bases separated the two germline ends.

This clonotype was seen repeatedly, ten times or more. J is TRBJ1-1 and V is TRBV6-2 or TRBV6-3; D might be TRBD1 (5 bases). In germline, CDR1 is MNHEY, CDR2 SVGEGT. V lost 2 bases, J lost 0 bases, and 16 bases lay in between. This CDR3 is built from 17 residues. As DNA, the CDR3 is TGTGCCAGCAGTTACACTGGCCAGGGCAGCATGAACACTGAAGCTTTCTTT. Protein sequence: CASSYTGQGSMNTEAFF.

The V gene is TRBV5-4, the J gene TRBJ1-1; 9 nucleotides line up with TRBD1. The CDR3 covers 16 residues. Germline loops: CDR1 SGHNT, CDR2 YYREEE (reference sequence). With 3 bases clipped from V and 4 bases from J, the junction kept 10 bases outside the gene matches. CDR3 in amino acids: CASSSTSQGASTEAFF. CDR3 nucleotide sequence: TGTGCCAGCAGCTCGACTTCACAGGGGGCTAGCACTGAAGCTTTCTTT.

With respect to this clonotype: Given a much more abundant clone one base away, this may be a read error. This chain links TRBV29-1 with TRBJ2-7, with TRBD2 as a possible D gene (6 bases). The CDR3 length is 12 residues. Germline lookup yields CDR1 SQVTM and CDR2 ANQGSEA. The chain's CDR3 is CSAESREDEQYF. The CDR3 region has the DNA TGCAGCGCTGAATCCAGGGAGGACGAGCAGTACTTC.

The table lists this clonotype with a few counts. The CDR3 DNA is TGTGCCAGTGGATCCAGGGGCTTCACTCAAGAGACCCAGTACTTC. It is translated as CASGSRGFTQETQYF. The chain couples TRBV19 to TRBJ2-5; D is perhaps TRBD1 (6 bases). Germline values: CDR1 LNHDA, CDR2 SQIVND (reference sequence). Between the trimmed V and J ends, which lost 8 bases and 2 bases, there was a span of 18 bases. The length of the CDR3 is 15 residues.

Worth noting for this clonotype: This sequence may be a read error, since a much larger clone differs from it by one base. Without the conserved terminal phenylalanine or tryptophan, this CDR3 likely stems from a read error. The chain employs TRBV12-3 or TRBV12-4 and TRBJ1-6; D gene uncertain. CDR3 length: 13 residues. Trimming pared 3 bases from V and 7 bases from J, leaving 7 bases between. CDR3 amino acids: CASSFTVNSPLHL. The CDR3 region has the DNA TGTGCCAGCAGTTTTACCGTAAATTCACCCCTCCACTTA.

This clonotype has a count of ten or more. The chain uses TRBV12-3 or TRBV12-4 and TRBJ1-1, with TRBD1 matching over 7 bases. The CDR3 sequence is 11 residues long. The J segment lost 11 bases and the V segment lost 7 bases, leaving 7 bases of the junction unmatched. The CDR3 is CASTSTGTAFF. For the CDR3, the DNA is TGTGCCAGCACCTCGACAGGGACGGCTTTCTTT.

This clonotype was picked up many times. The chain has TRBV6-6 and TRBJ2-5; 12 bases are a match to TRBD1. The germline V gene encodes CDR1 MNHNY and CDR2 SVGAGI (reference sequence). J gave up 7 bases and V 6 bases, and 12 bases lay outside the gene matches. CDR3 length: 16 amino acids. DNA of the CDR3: TGTGCCAGCAGCACCGGGACAGGGGGCGACCTGGTGACCCAGTACTTC. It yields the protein CASSTGTGGDLVTQYF.

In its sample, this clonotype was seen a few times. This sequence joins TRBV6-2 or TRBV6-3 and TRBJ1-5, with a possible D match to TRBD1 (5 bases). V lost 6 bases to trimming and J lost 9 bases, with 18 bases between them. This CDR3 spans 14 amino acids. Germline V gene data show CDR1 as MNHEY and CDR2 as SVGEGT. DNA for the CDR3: TGTGCCAGCAGCCCGGGGACGGCCTTGATGCCCCAGCATTTT. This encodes CASSPGTALMPQHF.

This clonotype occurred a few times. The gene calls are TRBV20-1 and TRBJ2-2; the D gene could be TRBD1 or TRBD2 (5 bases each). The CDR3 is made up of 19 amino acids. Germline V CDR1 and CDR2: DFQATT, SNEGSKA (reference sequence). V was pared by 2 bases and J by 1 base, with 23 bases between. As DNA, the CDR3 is TGCAGTGCTAGAAGCTCTAGTAACCCCGGGACCATGAACACCGGGGAGCTGTTTTTT. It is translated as CSARSSSNPGTMNTGELFF.